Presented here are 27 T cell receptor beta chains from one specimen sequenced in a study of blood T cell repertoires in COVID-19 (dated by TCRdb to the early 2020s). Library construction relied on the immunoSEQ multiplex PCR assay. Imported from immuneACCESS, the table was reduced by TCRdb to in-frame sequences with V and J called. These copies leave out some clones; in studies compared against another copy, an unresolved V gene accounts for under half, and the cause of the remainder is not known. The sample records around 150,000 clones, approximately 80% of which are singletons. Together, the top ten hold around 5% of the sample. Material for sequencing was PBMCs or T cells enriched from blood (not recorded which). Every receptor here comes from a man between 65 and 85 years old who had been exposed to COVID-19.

CDR3 sequence: CASSPRLGSGRNDTQYF. DNA of the CDR3: TGTGCCAGCAGCCCCCGACTGGGTAGCGGGAGGAACGATACGCAGTATTTT. V gene TRBV5-4 combines with J gene TRBJ2-3, with 10 positions matching TRBD2. The germline V gene encodes CDR1 SGHNT and CDR2 YYREEE (reference sequence). CDR3 length equals 17 residues. The ends lost 4 bases at V and 6 bases at J; junction bases unmatched: 14.

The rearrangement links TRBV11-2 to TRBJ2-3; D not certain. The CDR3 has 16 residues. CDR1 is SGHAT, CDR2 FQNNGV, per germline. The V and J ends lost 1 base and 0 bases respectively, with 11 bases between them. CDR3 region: CASSLGGPTSTDTQYF. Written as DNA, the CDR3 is TGTGCCAGCAGCTTAGGAGGCCCCACTAGCACAGATACGCAGTATTTT.

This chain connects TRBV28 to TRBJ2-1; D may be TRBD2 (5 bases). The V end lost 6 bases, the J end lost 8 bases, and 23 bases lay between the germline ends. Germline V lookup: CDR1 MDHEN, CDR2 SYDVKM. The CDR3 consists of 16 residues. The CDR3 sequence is CASRFQISAGRDEQFF. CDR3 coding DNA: TGTGCCAGCAGGTTCCAGATTAGCGCCGGTAGGGATGAGCAGTTCTTC.

The DNA for the CDR3 is TGTGCCAGCAGTCCAGGGGCAGGGGATCAGCCCCAGCATTTT. The encoded protein is CASSPGAGDQPQHF. This rearrangement joins TRBV27 to TRBJ1-5; TRBD1 is a possible D gene (6 bases). CDR3 length: 14 residues. V was shortened by 5 bases and J by 5 bases, with 13 bases between the two germline ends. Looked up from germline, CDR1 is MNHEY and CDR2 is SMNVEV (reference sequence).

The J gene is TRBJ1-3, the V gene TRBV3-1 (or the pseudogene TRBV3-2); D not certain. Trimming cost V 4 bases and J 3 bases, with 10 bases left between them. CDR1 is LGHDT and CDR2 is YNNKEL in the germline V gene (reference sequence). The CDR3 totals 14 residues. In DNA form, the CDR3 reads TGTGCCAGCAGCCGGGCGGGAATTGGAAACACCATATATTTT. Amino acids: CASSRAGIGNTIYF.

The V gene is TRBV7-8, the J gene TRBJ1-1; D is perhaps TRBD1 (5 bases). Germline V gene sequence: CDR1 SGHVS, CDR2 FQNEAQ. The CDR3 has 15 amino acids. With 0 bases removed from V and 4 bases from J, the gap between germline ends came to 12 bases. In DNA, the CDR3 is TGTGCCAGCAGCTTAGCCCGACAGCCCTCCACTGAAGCTTTCTTT. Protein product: CASSLARQPSTEAFF.

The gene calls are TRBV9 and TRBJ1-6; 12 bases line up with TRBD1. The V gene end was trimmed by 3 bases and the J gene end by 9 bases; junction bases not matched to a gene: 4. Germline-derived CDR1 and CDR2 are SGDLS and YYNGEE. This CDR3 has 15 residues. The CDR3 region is CASSGAGQGASPLHF. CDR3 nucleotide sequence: TGTGCCAGCAGCGGAGCGGGACAGGGGGCTTCACCCCTCCACTTT. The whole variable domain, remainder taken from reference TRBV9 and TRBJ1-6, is DSGVTQTPKHLITATGQRVTLRCSPRSGDLSVYWYQQSLDQGLQFLIQYYNGEERAKGNILERFSAQQFPDLHSELNLSSLELGDSALYFCASSGAGQGASPLHFGNGTRLTVT.

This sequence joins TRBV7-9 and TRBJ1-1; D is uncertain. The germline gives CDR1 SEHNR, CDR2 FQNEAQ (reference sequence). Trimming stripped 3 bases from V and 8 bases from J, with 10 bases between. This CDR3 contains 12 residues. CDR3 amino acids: CASSLYGWEAFF. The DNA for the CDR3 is TGTGCCAGCAGCTTGTACGGGTGGGAAGCTTTCTTT.

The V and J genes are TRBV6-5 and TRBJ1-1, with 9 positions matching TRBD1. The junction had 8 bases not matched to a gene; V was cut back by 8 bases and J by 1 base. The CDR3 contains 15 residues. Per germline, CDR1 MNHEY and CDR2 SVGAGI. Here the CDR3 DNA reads TGTGCCAGCCGCCGACAGGGGGGGAAGAACACTGAAGCTTTCTTT. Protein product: CASRRQGGKNTEAFF.

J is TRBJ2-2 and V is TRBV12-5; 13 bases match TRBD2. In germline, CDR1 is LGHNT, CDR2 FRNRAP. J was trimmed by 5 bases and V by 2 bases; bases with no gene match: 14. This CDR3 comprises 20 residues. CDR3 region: CASGLRRDTWTSGSTGELFF. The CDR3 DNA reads TGTGCTAGTGGTTTGCGTCGGGACACCTGGACTAGCGGGAGTACCGGGGAGCTGTTTTTT. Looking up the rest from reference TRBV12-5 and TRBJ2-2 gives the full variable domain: DARVTQTPRHKVTEMGQEVTMRCQPILGHNTVFWYRQTMMQGLELLAYFRNRAPLDDSGMPKDRFSAEMPDATLATLKIQPSEPRDSAVYFCASGLRRDTWTSGSTGELFFGEGSRLTVL.

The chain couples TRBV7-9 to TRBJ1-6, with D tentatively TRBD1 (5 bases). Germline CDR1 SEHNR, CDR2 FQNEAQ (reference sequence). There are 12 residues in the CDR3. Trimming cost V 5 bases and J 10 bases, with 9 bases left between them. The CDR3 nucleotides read TGTGCCAGCAGCCTCGCAGGGTCACCCCTCCACTTT. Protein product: CASSLAGSPLHF.

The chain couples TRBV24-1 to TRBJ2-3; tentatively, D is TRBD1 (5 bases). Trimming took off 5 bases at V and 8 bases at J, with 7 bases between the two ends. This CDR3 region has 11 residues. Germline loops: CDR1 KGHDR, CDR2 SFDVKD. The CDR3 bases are TGTGCCACCAGTGGGGGCGCTACGCAGTATTTT. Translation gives CATSGGATQYF.

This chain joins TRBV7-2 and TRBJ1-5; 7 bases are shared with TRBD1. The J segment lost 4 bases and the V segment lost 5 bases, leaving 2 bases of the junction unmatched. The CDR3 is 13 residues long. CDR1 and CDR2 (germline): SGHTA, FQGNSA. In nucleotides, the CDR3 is TGTGCCAGCAGCACGGACAGGAATCAGCCCCAGCATTTT. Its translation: CASSTDRNQPQHF.

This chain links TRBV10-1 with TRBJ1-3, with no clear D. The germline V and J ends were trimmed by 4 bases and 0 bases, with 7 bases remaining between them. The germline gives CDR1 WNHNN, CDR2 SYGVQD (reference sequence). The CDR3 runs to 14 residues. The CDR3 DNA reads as TGCGCCAGCAGTGCCCCGGGCTCTGGAAACACCATATATTTT. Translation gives CASSAPGSGNTIYF.

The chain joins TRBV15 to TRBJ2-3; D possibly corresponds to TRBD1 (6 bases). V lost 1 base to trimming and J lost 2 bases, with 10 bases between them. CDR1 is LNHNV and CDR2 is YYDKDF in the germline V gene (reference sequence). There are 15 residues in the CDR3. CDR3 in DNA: TGTGCCACCAGCAGAGTGTACAGGGACACAGATACGCAGTATTTT. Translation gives CATSRVYRDTDTQYF.

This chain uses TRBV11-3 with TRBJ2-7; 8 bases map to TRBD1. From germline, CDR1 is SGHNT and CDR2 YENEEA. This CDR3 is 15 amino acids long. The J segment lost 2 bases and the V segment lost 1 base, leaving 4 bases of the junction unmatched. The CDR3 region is CASSLVRQGPYEQYF. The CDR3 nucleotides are TGTGCCAGCAGCTTAGTAAGACAGGGGCCCTACGAGCAGTACTTC.

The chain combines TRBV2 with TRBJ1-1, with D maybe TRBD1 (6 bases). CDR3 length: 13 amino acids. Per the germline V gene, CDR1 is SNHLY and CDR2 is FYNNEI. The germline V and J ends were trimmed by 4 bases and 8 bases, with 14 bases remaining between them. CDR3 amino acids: CASSGQVSYEAFF. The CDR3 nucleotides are TGTGCCAGCAGTGGACAGGTGAGTTACGAAGCTTTCTTT.

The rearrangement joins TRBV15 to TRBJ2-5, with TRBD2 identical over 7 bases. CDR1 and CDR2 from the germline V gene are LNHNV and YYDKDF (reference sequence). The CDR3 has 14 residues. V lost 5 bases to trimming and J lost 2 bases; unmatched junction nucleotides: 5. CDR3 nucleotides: TGTGCCACCAGCGACGGGACTATTCAAGAGACCCAGTACTTC. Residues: CATSDGTIQETQYF.

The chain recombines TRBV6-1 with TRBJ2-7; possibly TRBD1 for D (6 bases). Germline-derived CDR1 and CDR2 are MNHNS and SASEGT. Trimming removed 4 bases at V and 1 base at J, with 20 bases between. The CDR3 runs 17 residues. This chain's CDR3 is CASSVLPAVQGSYEQYF. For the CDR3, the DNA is TGTGCCAGCAGTGTCCTTCCGGCCGTACAGGGATCCTACGAGCAGTACTTC.

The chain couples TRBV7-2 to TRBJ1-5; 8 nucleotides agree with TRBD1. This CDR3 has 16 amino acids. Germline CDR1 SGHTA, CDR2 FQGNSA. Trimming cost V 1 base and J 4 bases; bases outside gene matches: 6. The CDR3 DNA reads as TGTGCCAGCAGCTTAGTTTCGGGACAGGTTAATCAGCCCCAGCATTTT. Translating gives CASSLVSGQVNQPQHF.

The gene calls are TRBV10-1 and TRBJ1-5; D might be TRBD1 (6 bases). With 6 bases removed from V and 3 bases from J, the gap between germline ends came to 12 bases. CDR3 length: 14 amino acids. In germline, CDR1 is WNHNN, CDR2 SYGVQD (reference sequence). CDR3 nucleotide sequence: TGCGCCAGCAGAGGCGACAGGATCAATCAGCCCCAGCATTTT. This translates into CASRGDRINQPQHF.

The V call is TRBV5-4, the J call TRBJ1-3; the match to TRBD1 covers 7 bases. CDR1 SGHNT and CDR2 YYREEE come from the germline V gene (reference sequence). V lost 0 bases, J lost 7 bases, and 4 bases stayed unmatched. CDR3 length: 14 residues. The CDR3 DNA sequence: TGTGCCAGCAGCTTGGATCTACAGGGGAACACCATATATTTT. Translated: CASSLDLQGNTIYF.

Here the CDR3 reads CASTPSRAGGRLFGNTIYF. CDR3 sequence (DNA): TGTGCCAGTACCCCATCCAGGGCAGGGGGAAGGTTATTTGGAAACACCATATATTTT. This rearrangement joins TRBV19 to TRBJ1-3, with TRBD1 matching 7 bases. J gave up 3 bases and V 7 bases, and 21 bases lay outside the gene matches. The CDR3 extends over 19 amino acids. Germline V gene lookup returns CDR1 LNHDA and CDR2 SQIVND (reference sequence).

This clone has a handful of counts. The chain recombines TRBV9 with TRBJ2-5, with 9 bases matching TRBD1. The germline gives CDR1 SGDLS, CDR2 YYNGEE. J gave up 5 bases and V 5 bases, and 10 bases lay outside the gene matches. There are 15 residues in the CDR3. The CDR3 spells CASSPGQGADETQYF. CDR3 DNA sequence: TGTGCCAGCAGTCCGGGACAGGGTGCTGACGAGACCCAGTACTTC.

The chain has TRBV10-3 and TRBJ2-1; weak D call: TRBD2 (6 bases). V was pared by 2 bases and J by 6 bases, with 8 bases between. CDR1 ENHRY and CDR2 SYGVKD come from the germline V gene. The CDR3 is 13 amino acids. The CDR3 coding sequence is TGTGCCATCAGTGAGGGGAGGAGCAATGAGCAGTTCTTC. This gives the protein CAISEGRSNEQFF.

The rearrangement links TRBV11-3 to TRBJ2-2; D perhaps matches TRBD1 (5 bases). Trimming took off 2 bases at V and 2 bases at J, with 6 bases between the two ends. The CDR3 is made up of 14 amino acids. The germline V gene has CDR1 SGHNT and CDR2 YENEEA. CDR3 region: CASSLQGNTGELFF. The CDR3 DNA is TGTGCCAGCAGCTTACAGGGTAACACCGGGGAGCTGTTTTTT.

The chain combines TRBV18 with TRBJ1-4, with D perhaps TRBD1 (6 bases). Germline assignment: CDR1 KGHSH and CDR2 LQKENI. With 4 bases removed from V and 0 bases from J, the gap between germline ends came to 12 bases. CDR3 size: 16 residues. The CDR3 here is CASSLYRETTNEKLFF. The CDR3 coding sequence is TGTGCCAGCTCACTCTACAGGGAGACAACTAATGAAAAACTGTTTTTT.